The clone carrying this T cell receptor beta chain was seen many times. These data originate in a study of CD8+ T cells in alopecia areata. Specified treatment: oral pan-JAK inhibitor, 5-10 mg twice daily. The CDR3 totals 14 residues. Germline V gene data show CDR1 as SGHTA and CDR2 as FQGNSA. Trimming took 6 bases from V and 3 from J, leaving 13 bases between them. It was cDNA, reverse transcribed from extracted RNA, that served as the sequencing template. Profiling relied on immunoSEQ multiplex PCR, and the TCRdb table lists in-frame clones only, not all of them. The data hold 200,000 or so clones, with approximately 45% observed a single time.

The sequenced sample was CD4+ T cells sorted from blood, obtained around week 37, from a patient treated with tofacitinib. The genes are TRBV7-2 and TRBJ2-3; D might be TRBD1 (6 bases). The sequence came from a human donor with alopecia areata. In nucleotides, the CDR3 is TGTGCCAGCAGATCGACAGGAGATACAGATACGCAGTATTTT. It yields the protein CASRSTGDTDTQYF.